The clone carrying this T cell receptor beta chain was seen a handful of times. TCRdb called the RT-PCR reads again in MiXCR, with one record for every CDR3 protein. In the table there are under 2,500 distinct CDR3 sequences, 11% of which are singletons. The entry originates in a study of immune reconstitution after stem cell transplant in scleroderma. This TCR was sampled from a female donor with systemic sclerosis. This sample was taken before or after autologous hematopoietic stem cell transplantation (not recorded which).

CDR3 in DNA: TGTGCCAGCAGCTTGAGGGTAGCGGGGTCTAGCACAGATACGCAGTATTTT. It codes for CASSLRVAGSSTDTQYF. V and J are TRBV5-5 and TRBJ2-3; 8 positions match TRBD2. V was clipped by 1 base and J by 0 bases; unmatched bases: 7. From germline, CDR1 is SGHKS and CDR2 YYEKEE (reference sequence). The CDR3 runs to 17 residues.